The sequence of this T cell receptor (beta chain) was determined in a study of T cells after yellow fever vaccination. At the level of the study: Fractions low in cell number were prepared with SMART-Seq v4 Ultra Low Input.

A process of 5'RACE template switching, which added a universal primer site and UMIs, was used to make TCR cDNA. MiXCR, run by TCRdb on the 5' RACE reads, gives a single entry per CDR3 protein. Here the sample spans 610,000 or so distinct CDR3 sequences, around 12% being singletons. The study, taken as a whole, reports: Post-booster repertoires contained most primary-vaccination clones again (roughly 96% CD4, 85% to 90% CD8).

To note about this clonotype: No antigen is known for it.

This clonotype originated in a man aged 30 to 45 who received the YFV17D yellow fever vaccine. This specimen was PBMCs, taken on the day of the yellow fever booster vaccination.

CDR3 bases: TGTGCCAGCAGCCAAGTGGGAGCGAATACGCAGTATTTT. Its translation: CASSQVGANTQYF. The V gene is TRBV3-1, the J gene TRBJ2-3; D is possibly TRBD2 (5 bases). CDR1 is LGHDT and CDR2 is YNNKEL in the germline V gene (reference sequence). The ends were cut back, 1 base at V and 7 bases at J, with 9 bases in the middle. This CDR3 contains 13 residues.